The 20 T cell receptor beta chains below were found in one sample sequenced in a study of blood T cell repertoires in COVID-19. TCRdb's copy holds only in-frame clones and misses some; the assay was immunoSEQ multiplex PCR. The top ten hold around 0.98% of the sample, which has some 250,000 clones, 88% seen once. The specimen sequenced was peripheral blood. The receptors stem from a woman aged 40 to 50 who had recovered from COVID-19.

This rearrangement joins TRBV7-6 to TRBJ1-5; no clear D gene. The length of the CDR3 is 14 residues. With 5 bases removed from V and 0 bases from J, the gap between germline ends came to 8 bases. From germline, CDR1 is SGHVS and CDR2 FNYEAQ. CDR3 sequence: CASSPQYSNQPQHF. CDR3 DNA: TGTGCCAGCAGCCCACAATATAGCAATCAGCCCCAGCATTTT.

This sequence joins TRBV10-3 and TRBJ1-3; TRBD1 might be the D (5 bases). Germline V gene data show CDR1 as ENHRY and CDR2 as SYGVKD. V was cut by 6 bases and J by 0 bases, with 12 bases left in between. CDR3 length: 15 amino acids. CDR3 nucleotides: TGTGCCATCAGCGGCGGGGGAGCCTCTGGAAACACCATATATTTT. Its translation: CAISGGGASGNTIYF.

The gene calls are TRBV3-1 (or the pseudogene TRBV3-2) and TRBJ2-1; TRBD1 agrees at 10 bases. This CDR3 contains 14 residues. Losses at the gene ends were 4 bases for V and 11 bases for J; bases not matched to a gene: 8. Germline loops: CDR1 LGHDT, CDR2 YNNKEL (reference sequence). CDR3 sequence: CASSPGTGVSQQFF. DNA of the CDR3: TGTGCCAGCAGCCCCGGGACAGGGGTTTCCCAGCAGTTCTTC.

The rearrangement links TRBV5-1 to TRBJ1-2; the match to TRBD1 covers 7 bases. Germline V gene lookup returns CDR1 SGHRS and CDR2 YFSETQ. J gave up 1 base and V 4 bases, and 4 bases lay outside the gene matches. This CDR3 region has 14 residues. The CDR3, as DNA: TGCGCCAGCAGCCCACAGGGGAGTAACTATGGCTACACCTTC. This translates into CASSPQGSNYGYTF.

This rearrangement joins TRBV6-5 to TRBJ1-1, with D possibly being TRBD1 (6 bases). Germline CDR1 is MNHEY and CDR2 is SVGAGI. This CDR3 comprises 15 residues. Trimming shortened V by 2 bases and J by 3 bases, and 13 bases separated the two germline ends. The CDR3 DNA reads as TGTGCCAGCAGTTACGGGGGGGGCCTGGACACTGAAGCTTTCTTT. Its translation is CASSYGGGLDTEAFF.

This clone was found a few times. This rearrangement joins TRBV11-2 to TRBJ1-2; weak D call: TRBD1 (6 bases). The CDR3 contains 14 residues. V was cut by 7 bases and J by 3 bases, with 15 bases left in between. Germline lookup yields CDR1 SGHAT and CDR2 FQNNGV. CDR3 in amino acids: CASTPREGDYGYTF. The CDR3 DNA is TGTGCCAGCACCCCGCGGGAGGGGGACTATGGCTACACCTTC. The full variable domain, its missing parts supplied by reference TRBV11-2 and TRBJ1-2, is EAGVAQSPRYKIIEKRQSVAFWCNPISGHATLYWYQQILGQGPKLLIQFQNNGVVDDSQLPKDRFSAERLKGVDSTLKIQPAKLEDSAVYLCASTPREGDYGYTFGSGTRLTVV.

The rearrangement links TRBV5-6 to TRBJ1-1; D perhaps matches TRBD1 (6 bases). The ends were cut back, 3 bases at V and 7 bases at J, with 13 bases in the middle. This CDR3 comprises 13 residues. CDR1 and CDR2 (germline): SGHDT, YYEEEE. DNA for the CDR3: TGTGCCAGCAGCTGGGGGCGAAACGGTGAAGCTTTCTTT. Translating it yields CASSWGRNGEAFF.

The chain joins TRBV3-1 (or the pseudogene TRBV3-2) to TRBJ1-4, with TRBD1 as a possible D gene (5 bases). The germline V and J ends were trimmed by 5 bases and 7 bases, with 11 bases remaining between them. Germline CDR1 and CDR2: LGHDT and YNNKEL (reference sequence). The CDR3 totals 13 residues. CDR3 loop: CASSARGGEKLFF. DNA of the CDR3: TGTGCCAGCAGCGCAAGGGGTGGTGAAAAACTGTTTTTT.

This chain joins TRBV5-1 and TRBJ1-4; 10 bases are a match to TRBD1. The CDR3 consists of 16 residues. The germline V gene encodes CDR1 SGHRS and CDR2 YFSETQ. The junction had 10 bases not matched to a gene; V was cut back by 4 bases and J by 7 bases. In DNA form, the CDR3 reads TGCGCCAGCAGCCCGGGGACGGGACAGGGGAGTGAAAAACTGTTTTTT. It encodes CASSPGTGQGSEKLFF. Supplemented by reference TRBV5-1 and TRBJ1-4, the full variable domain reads KAGVTQTPRYLIKTRGQQVTLSCSPISGHRSVSWYQQTPGQGLQFLFEYFSETQRNKGNFPGRFSGRQFSNSRSEMNVSTLELGDSALYLCASSPGTGQGSEKLFFGSGTQLSVL.

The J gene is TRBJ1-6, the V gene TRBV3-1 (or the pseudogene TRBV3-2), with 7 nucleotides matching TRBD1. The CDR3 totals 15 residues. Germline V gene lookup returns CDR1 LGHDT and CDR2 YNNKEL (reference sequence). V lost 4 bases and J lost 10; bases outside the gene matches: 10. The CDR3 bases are TGTGCCAGCAGCCCCCGGACAGGCGTGGGGTCACCCCTCCACTTT. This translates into CASSPRTGVGSPLHF.

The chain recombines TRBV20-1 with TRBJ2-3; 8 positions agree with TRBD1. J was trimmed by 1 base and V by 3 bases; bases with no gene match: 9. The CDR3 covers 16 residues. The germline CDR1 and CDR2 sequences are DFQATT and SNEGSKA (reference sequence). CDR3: CSASGQGAGGTDTQYF. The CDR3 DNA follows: TGCAGTGCTAGTGGCCAGGGGGCGGGTGGCACAGATACGCAGTATTTT.

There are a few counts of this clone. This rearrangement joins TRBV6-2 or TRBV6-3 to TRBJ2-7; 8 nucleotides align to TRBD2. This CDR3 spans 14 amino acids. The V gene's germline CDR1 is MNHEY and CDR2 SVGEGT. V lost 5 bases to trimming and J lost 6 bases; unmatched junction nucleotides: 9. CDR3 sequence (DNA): TGTGCCAGCAGTCCCCGGGGGGGCGGGACCGAGCAGTACGTC. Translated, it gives CASSPRGGGTEQYV.

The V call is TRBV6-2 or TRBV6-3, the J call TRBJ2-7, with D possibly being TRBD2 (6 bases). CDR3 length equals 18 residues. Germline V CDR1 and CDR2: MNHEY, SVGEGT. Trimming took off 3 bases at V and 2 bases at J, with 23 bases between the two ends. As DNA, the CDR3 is TGTGCCAGCAGTTATTCCCCCTGGGGGGAGATCCCCGCCTACGAGCAGTACTTC. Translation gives CASSYSPWGEIPAYEQYF.

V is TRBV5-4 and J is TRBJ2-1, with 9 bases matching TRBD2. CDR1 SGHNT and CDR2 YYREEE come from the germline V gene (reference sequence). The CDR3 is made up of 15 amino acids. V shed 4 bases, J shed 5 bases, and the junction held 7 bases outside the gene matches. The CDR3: CASSPSSGAHNEQFF. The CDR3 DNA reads TGTGCCAGCAGCCCTTCTAGCGGGGCCCACAATGAGCAGTTCTTC.

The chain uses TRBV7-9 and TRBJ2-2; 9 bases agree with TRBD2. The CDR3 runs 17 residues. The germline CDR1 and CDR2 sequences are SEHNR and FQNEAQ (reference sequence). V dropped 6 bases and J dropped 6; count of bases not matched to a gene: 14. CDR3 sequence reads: CASRLLAGVAGAGELFF. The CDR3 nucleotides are TGTGCCAGCAGGCTCCTGGCCGGAGTAGCGGGAGCCGGGGAGCTGTTTTTT.

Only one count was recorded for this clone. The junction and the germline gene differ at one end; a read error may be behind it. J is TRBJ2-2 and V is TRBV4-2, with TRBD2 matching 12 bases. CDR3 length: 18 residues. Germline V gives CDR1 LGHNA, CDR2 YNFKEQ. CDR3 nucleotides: TGTGCCAGCACCCAATTGAAGACTAGCGGGAGGAACACCGGGGAGCTGTTTTTT. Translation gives CASTQLKTSGRNTGELFF.

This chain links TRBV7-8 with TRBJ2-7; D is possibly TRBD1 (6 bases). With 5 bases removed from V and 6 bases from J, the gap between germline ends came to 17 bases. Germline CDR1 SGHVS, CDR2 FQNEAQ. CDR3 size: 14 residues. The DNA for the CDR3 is TGTGCCAGCAGCGAAGGGGGTTTTGGGAGCGAGCAGTACTTC. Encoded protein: CASSEGGFGSEQYF.

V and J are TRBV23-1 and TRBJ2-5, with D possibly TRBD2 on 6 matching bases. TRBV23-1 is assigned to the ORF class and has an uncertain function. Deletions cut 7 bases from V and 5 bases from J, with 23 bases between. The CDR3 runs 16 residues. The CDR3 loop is CASTPRGCGTGETQYF. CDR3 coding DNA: TGCGCCAGCACGCCCCGGGGGTGTGGAACCGGGGAGACCCAGTACTTC.

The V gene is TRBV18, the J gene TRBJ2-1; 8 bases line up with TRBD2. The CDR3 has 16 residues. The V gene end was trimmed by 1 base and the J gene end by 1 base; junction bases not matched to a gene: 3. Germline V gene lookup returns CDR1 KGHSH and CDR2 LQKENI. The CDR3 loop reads CASSPLAGSSYNEQFF. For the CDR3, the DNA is TGTGCCAGCTCACCACTAGCGGGAAGTTCCTACAATGAGCAGTTCTTC.

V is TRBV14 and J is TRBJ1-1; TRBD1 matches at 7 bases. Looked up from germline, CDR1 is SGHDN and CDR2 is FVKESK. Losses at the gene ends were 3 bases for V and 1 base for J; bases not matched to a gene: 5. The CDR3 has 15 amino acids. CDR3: CASSHLRDRNTEAFF. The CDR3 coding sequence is TGTGCCAGCAGCCATCTAAGGGACAGGAACACTGAAGCTTTCTTT.